This T cell receptor beta chain appears in the sequencing data of a study of monozygotic twins with inflammatory bowel disease (dated by TCRdb to between 2017 and 2020). Some background on the complete study: In total, 30 or so monozygotic twin pairs made up the full study: 19 Danish pairs, all IBD-discordant, plus nine German pairs, of which four were IBD-concordant and five were IBD-discordant. The search for disease-associated traits relied mainly on comparing, within discordant pairs, IBD patients with their genetically identical healthy co-twins. Each individual had, on average, about 151 000 unique TCRalpha sequences and 181 000 unique TCRbeta sequences available for analysis. What the research found in general, with its limitations: Different T cell subtypes could not be distinguished in the analysis. No difference in repertoire similarity was observed between concordant and discordant twins, possibly owing to limited statistical power. No single strong signal or clonotype linked to IBD turned up in the results, so the idea that one exists was not supported. Compared with healthy twins, IBD patients had fewer clonotypes in common with other individuals, a difference most pronounced in patients showing signs of disease activity. TCRbeta repertoire diversity, by inverse Simpson index, was decreased in IBD patients compared with their healthy co-twins. Because patients received different immunosuppressive treatments, the repertoires may have picked up extra background noise and variability between individuals.

The library came from 5' RACE. Preparation of each TCR library used approximately 3,500 ng of total RNA. For each sample, cDNA synthesis was carried out in eight separate reactions using SMARTScribe reverse transcriptase. During cDNA synthesis, unique molecular identifiers containing a 6-nucleotide sample barcode were introduced by template switching. TCRalpha and TCRbeta cDNA was amplified in two nested PCRs of about 17 and 10 cycles, and bead purification was carried out after each PCR. Before amplification, the cDNA was both treated with uracil DNA-glycosylase and purified with the QIAquick PCR purification kit. The second PCR added Illumina TruSeq-compatible adapters along with sample-specific barcodes. TapeStation and Qubit were used to check library quality and concentration, and around 5 ng of each library went into the pool. The pooled libraries were sequenced with 2 x 100 bp reads and custom sequencing primers on an Illumina HiSeq2500 single-index Rapid Run. Per the original workflow: UMI-based consensus assembly with MiGEC version 1.2.6 was used to correct PCR and sequencing errors. MiXCR version 2.1.1 was used to carry out V(D)J alignment, clonotype assembly and CDR3 extraction. To normalise gene usage, clonotype sharing and MAIT/NKT TCR abundance, the top 1000, 10 000 and 20 000 clonotypes in each sample were analysed. After downsampling to 27 000 UMIs, diversity was calculated as the inverse Simpson index using the vegan R package. Paired Mann-Whitney U tests were applied to discordant twin pairs, and Benjamini-Hochberg correction was used for multiple testing. TCRdb reprocessed the reads, and each CDR3 protein sequence is entered once, without DNA. The authors' filters were not applied to this entry. This specimen's table enumerates approximately 330,000 distinct CDR3 sequences. The ten largest clones take up 2% to 2.5% of the sample.

Note on this clonotype: Its antigen remains unidentified.

The germline V gene encodes CDR1 DFQATT and CDR2 SNEGSKA (reference sequence). Taken from cysteine to phenylalanine, the CDR3 has 15 residues. No DNA accompanies this entry. An approximately 2.5 ml peripheral blood sample was drawn into PAXgene tubes per donor and stored at -80°C. Without any T cell sorting, total RNA was extracted from whole blood using the PAXgene blood miRNA kit on an automated QIAcube. Peripheral blood from monozygotic twin pairs who were concordant or discordant for inflammatory bowel disease underwent deep TCRalpha and TCRbeta repertoire profiling using unique molecular barcoding. For every twin pair, smoking habits were documented, and each individual was categorised as a current, former or never smoker.

The sample consisted of blood. Recombination joined TRBV20-1 with TRBJ2-5; TCRdb reports TRBD2, a call that lacks DNA to check it against. The receptor comes from a human donor with ulcerative colitis or Crohn's disease, or a healthy co-twin of an affected twin (not recorded which). The CDR3 protein sequence reads: CSARGEREEQETQYF.